A single TCR beta chain is shown here with its context. The PCR was carried out with 60 Vbeta primers and 13 Jbeta primers. The table came from immunoSEQ multiplex PCR; TCRdb's copy has only in-frame clones and leaves some out. Its listing shows approximately 79,000 clones. The data belong to a study of cytomegalovirus exposure and HLA in healthy donors. After removal of 2 bases from V and 1 base from J, the junction contained 13 bases not matched to a gene. The CDR3 has 18 residues. Looked up from germline, CDR1 is SGHRS and CDR2 is YFSETQ. This receptor was taken from a boy younger than 18 in good health and CMV-seronegative. The sample was PBMCs. The V gene is TRBV5-1, the J gene TRBJ2-5; 8 bases match TRBD1. CDR3 coding DNA: TGCGCCAGCAGCTTAGACAGGGGAAACTCGGGCGCCCAAGAGACCCAGTACTTC. Its protein is CASSLDRGNSGAQETQYF.